Each of the 5 T cell receptor beta chains below was sequenced from the same sample in a study of monozygotic twins with inflammatory bowel disease. TCRdb re-called the 5' RACE reads and catalogs CDR3 proteins one per entry, DNA excluded. This sample's table has around 140,000 distinct CDR3 sequences. The sequenced sample was blood. The receptors were sampled from a human donor with ulcerative colitis or Crohn's disease, or a healthy co-twin of an affected twin (not recorded which).

The V call is TRBV7-9, the J call TRBJ2-1; without DNA, the TCRdb call of TRBD1 cannot be checked. CDR3 length equals 14 residues. Germline assignment: CDR1 SEHNR and CDR2 FQNEAQ (reference sequence). The CDR3 sequence: CASSLNQGHNEQFF.

J is TRBJ2-1 and V is TRBV20-1; TCRdb names TRBD2, which stays unverified in the absence of DNA. From germline, CDR1 is DFQATT and CDR2 SNEGSKA (reference sequence). The CDR3 consists of 14 residues. The CDR3 loop reads CSAPRGTSVGEQFF.

The chain recombines TRBV20-1 with TRBJ2-7. Per germline, CDR1 DFQATT and CDR2 SNEGSKA (reference sequence). The CDR3 sequence is 15 residues long. The CDR3: CSARDRQVGSYEQYF.

The CDR3: CANRTSAPYEQYF. This rearrangement joins TRBV27 to TRBJ2-7; TCRdb calls TRBD2, which cannot be checked without DNA. Germline CDR1 reads MNHEY; CDR2 reads SMNVEV (reference sequence). There are 13 residues in the CDR3.

The rearrangement uses TRBV11-1 and TRBJ2-7; the TCRdb call, TRBD2, lacks DNA for checking. This CDR3 comprises 15 residues. CDR1 and CDR2 from the germline V gene are SGHAT and FQDESV (reference sequence). This CDR3 is CASSAGTSGTYEQYF.